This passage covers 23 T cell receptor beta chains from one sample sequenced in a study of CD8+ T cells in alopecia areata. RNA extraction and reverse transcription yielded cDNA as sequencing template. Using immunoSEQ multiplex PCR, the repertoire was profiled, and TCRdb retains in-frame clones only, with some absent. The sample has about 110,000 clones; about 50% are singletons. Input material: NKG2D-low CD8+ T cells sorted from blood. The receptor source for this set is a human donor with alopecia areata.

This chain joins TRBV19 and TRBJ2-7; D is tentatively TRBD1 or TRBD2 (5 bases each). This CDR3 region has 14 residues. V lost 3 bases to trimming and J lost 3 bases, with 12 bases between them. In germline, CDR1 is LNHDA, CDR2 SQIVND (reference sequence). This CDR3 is CASSISAGSYEQYF. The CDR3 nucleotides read TGTGCCAGTAGTATCTCGGCAGGGAGCTACGAGCAGTACTTC.

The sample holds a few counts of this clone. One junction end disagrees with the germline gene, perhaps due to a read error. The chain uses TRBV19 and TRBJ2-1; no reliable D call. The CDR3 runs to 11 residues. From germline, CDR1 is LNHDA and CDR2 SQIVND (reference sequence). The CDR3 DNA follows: TGTGCCAGTAGTTTAGAATTTGAGCAGTTCTTC. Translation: CASSLEFEQFF.

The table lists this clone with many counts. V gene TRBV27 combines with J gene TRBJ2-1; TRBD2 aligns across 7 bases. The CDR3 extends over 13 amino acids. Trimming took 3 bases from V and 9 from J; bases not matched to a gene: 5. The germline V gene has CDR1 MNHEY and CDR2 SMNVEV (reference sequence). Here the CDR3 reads CASSFGLAAEQFF. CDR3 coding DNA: TGTGCCAGCAGTTTCGGGCTAGCGGCTGAGCAGTTCTTC.

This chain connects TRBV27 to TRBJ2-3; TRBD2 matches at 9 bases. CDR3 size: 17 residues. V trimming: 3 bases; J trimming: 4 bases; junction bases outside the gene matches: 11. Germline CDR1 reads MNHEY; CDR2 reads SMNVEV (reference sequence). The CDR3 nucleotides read TGTGCCAGCAGTTTGTTGACTAGCGGCGGACTAGCAGATACGCAGTATTTT. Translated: CASSLLTSGGLADTQYF.

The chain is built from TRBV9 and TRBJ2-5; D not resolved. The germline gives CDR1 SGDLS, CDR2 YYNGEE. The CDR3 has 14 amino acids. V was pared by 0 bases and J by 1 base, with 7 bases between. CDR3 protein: CASSVAFGQETQYF. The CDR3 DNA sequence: TGTGCCAGCAGCGTAGCATTCGGCCAAGAGACCCAGTACTTC.

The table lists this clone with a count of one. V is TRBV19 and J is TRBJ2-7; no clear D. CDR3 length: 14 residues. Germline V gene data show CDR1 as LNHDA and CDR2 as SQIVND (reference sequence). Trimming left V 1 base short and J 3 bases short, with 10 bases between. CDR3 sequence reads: CASSIALEDYEQYF. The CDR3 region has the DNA TGTGCCAGTAGTATAGCGCTAGAAGACTACGAGCAGTACTTC. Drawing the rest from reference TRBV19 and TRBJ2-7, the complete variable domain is DGGITQSPKYLFRKEGQNVTLSCEQNLNHDAMYWYRQDPGQGLRLIYYSQIVNDFQKGDIAEGYSVSREKKESFPLTVTSAQKNPTAFYLCASSIALEDYEQYFGPGTRLTVT.

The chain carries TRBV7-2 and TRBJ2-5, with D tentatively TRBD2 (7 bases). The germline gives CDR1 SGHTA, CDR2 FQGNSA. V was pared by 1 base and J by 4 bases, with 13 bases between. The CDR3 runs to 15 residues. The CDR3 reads CASSLVGGLGETQYF. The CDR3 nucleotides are TGTGCCAGCAGCTTAGTGGGGGGGCTAGGAGAGACCCAGTACTTC.

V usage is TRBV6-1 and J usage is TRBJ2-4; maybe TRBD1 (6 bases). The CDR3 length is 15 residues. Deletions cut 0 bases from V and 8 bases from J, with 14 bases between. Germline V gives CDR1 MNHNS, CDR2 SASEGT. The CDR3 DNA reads TGTGCCAGCAGTGAAGCGCTTCTGGACAGAGACATTCAGTACTTC. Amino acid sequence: CASSEALLDRDIQYF.

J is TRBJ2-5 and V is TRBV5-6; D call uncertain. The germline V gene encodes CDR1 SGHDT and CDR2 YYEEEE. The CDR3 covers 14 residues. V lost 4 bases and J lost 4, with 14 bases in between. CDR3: CASSRSHVGETQYF. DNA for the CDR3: TGTGCCAGCAGCCGATCCCACGTGGGAGAGACCCAGTACTTC.

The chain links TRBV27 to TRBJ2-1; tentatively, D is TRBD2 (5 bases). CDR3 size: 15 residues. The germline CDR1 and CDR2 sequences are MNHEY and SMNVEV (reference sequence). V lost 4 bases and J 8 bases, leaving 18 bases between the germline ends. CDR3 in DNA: TGTGCCAGCAGTTCCCCAGGCCCGGGGAGCGATGAGCAGTTCTTC. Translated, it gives CASSSPGPGSDEQFF.

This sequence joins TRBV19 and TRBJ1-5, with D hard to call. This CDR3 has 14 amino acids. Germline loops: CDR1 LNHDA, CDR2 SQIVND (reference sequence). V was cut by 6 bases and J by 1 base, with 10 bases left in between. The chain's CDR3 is CASSLIQSNQPQHF. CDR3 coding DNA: TGTGCCAGTAGCTTAATCCAGAGCAATCAGCCCCAGCATTTT.

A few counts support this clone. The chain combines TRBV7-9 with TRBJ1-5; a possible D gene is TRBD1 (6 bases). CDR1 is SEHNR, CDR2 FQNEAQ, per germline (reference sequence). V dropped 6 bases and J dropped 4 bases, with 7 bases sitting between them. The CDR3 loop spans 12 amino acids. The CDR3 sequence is CASSQGNQPQHF. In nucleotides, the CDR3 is TGTGCCAGCAGTCAGGGGAATCAGCCCCAGCATTTT.

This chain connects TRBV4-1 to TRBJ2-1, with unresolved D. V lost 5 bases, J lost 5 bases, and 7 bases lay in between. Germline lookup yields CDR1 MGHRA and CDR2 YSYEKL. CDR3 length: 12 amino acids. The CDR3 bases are TGCGCCAGCAGCAAACTGAACAATGAGCAGTTCTTC. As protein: CASSKLNNEQFF.

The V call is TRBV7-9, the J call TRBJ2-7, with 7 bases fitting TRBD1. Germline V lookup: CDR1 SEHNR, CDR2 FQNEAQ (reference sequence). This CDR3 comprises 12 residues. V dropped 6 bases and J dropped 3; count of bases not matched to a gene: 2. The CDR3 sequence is CASRRDSYEQYF. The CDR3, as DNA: TGTGCCAGCAGGAGGGACAGCTACGAGCAGTACTTC.

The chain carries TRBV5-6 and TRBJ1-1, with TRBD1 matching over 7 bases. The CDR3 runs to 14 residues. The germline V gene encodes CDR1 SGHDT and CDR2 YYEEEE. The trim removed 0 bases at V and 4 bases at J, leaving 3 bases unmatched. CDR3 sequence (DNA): TGTGCCAGCAGCTTGGCAGGGGGAATCACTGAAGCTTTCTTT. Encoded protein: CASSLAGGITEAFF.

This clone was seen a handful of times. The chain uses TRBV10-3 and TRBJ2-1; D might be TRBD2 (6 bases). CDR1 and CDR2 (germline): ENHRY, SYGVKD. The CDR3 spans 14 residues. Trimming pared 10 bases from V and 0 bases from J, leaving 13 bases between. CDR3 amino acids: CATMDGGSYNEQFF. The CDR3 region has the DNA TGTGCCACCATGGACGGGGGCTCCTACAATGAGCAGTTCTTC.

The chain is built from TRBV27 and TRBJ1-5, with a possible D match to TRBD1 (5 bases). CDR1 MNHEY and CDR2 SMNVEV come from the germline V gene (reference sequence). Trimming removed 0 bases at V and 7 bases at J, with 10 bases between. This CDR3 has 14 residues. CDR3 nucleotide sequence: TGTGCCAGCAGTTTATCCGGGACGAGGCAGCCCCAGCATTTT. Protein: CASSLSGTRQPQHF.

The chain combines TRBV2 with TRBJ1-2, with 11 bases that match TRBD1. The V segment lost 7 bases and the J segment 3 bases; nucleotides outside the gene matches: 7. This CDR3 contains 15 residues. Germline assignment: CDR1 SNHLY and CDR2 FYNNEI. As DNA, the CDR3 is TGTGCCAGCATAGGGACAGGGGGTATTGACTATGGCTACACCTTC. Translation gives CASIGTGGIDYGYTF.

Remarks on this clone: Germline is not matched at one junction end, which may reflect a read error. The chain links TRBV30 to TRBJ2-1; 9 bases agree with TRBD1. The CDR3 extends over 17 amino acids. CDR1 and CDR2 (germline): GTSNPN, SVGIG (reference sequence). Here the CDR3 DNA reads TGTGTCTGGAGTCTAGGTTTAGAGGGGACAGGGTGGGATGAGCAGTTCTTC. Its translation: CVWSLGLEGTGWDEQFF.

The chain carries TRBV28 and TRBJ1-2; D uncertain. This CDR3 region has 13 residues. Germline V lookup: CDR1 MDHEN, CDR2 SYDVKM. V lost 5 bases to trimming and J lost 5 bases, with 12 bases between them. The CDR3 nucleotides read TGTGCCAGCAGTGTCCGGTTAGGGTATGGCTACACCTTC. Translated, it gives CASSVRLGYGYTF.

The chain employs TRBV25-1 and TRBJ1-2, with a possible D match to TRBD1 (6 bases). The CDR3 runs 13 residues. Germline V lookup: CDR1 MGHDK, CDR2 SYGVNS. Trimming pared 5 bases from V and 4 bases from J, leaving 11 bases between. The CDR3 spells CASSLGQIYGYTF. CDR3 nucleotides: TGTGCCAGCAGTTTAGGACAGATCTATGGCTACACCTTC.

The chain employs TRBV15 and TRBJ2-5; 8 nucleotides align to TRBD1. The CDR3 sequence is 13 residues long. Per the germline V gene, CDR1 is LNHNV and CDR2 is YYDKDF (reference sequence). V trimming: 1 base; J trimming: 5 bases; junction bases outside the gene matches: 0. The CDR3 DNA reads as TGTGCCACCAGCAGAGGACAGGGGGAGACCCAGTACTTC. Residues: CATSRGQGETQYF. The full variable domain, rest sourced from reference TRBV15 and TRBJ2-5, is DAMVIQNPRYQVTQFGKPVTLSCSQTLNHNVMYWYQQKSSQAPKLLFHYYDKDFNNEADTPDNFQSRRPNTSFCFLDIRSPGLGDTAMYLCATSRGQGETQYFGPGTRLLVL.

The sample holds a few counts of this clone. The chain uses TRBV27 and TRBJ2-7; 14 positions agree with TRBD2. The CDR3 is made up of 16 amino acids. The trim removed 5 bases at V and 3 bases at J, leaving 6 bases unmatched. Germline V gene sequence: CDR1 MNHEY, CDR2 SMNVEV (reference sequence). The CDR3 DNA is TGTGCCAGCAGTCCGCCGGGACTAGCGGGAGTCTACGAGCAGTACTTC. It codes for CASSPPGLAGVYEQYF.